Shown below are 2 T cell receptor beta chains from a single sample sequenced in a study of blood T cell repertoires in COVID-19 (dated by TCRdb to the early 2020s). The library was built by means of the immunoSEQ multiplex PCR assay. This immuneACCESS table, as held by TCRdb, lists in-frame sequences with V and J called but not all clones. Of the missing ones, under half trace to an unresolved V gene in checked studies; the others have no known cause. Recorded for this sample are hundreds of thousands of clones; over 75% of them occurred a single time. 0.9% to 1.2% of the sample goes to the ten largest clones. Sequences were obtained from PBMCs or T cells enriched from blood (not recorded which). These TCRs come from a woman aged 30 to 39 who had recovered from COVID-19.

The chain employs TRBV24-1 and TRBJ2-5, with D maybe TRBD2 (7 bases). Germline-derived CDR1 and CDR2 are KGHDR and SFDVKD. The CDR3 loop spans 16 amino acids. V gave up 4 bases and J gave up 5 bases, with 19 bases separating them. The CDR3 DNA reads as TGTGCCACCAGTGACTATACCACAGGGAGGGGCGAGACCCAGTACTTC. This codes for CATSDYTTGRGETQYF.

This sequence joins TRBV11-2 and TRBJ1-2; D not resolved. Trimming cost V 0 bases and J 8 bases, with 10 bases left between them. CDR1 SGHAT and CDR2 FQNNGV come from the germline V gene. CDR3 length equals 13 residues. The CDR3 is CASSLDTGGGYTF. CDR3 nucleotides: TGTGCCAGCAGCTTAGATACCGGCGGAGGCTACACCTTC.